The 5 T cell receptor beta chains given below trace back to one sample, sequenced in a study of PD-1 blockade in mismatch repair-deficient tumors. Generated by immunoSEQ multiplex PCR, the TCRdb table keeps only in-frame clones and is missing some. The sample lists 100,000 or so clones; under 90% were seen once. Sample: peripheral blood, taken roughly 36 weeks after starting pembrolizumab. The origin of the receptors is an adult with mismatch repair-deficient cancer.

The chain employs TRBV2 and TRBJ2-7; 12 nucleotides agree with TRBD1. Per the germline V gene, CDR1 is SNHLY and CDR2 is FYNNEI. Losses at the gene ends were 5 bases for V and 6 bases for J; bases not matched to a gene: 8. The CDR3 covers 15 residues. CDR3 sequence: CASSPGTGGFSEQYF. The CDR3, as DNA: TGTGCCAGCAGTCCGGGGACAGGGGGCTTTTCCGAGCAGTACTTC. Full variable domain (missing parts from reference TRBV2 and TRBJ2-7): EPEVTQTPSHQVTQMGQEVILRCVPISNHLYFYWYRQILGQKVEFLVSFYNNEISEKSEIFDDQFSVERPDGSNFTLKIRSTKLEDSAMYFCASSPGTGGFSEQYFGPGTRLTVT.

Only a few counts were recorded for this clone. For the CDR3, the DNA is TGTGCCAGCAGTGAAAGGCGGGACCGGAGCAATCAGCCCCAGCATTTT. It codes for CASSERRDRSNQPQHF. V gene TRBV2 combines with J gene TRBJ1-5; possible D gene TRBD1, 5 bases. The CDR3 runs 16 residues. CDR1 SNHLY and CDR2 FYNNEI come from the germline V gene. Trimming cost V 2 bases and J 1 base, with 12 bases left between them.

The chain is built from TRBV2 and TRBJ1-1; D remains ambiguous. Germline V gene sequence: CDR1 SNHLY, CDR2 FYNNEI. The CDR3 runs to 13 residues. V dropped 7 bases and J dropped 2 bases, with 11 bases sitting between them. CDR3 nucleotides: TGTGCCAGCACCGTTCGAGGAAACACTGAAGCTTTCTTT. Amino acids: CASTVRGNTEAFF.

This clone was seen a handful of times. The chain employs TRBV19 and TRBJ2-1; D not certain. From germline, CDR1 is LNHDA and CDR2 SQIVND (reference sequence). The ends were cut back, 9 bases at V and 8 bases at J, with 5 bases in the middle. The CDR3 consists of 9 residues. DNA of the CDR3: TGTGCCAGGGGTGATGAGCAGTTCTTC. It encodes CARGDEQFF.

The chain recombines TRBV15 with TRBJ2-7, with D tentatively TRBD1 (5 bases). Between the trimmed V and J ends, which lost 1 base and 4 bases, there was a span of 11 bases. Germline CDR1 and CDR2: LNHNV and YYDKDF (reference sequence). The CDR3 contains 14 residues. CDR3 DNA: TGTGCCACCAGCAGAGCAGGGAATCAGTACGAGCAGTACTTC. Amino acids: CATSRAGNQYEQYF.